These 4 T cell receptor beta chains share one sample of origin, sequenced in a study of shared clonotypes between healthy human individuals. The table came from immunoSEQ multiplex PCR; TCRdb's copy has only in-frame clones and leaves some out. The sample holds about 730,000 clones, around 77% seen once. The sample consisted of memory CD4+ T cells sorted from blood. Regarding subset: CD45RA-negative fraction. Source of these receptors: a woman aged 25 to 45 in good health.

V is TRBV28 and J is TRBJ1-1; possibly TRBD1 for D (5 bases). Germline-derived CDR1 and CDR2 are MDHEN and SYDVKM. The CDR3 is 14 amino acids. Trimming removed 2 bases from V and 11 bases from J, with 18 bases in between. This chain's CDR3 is CASSLVYRPDGAFF. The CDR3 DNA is TGTGCCAGCAGTTTAGTCTACAGGCCCGACGGCGCTTTCTTT.

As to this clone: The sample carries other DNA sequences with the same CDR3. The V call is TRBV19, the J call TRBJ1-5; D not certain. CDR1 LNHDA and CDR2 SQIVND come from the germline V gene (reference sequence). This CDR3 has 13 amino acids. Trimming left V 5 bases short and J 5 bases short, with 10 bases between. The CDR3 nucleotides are TGTGCCAGTAGTGCGACCGAGGATCAGCCCCAGCATTTT. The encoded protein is CASSATEDQPQHF. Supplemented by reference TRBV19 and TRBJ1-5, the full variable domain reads DGGITQSPKYLFRKEGQNVTLSCEQNLNHDAMYWYRQDPGQGLRLIYYSQIVNDFQKGDIAEGYSVSREKKESFPLTVTSAQKNPTAFYLCASSATEDQPQHFGDGTRLSIL.

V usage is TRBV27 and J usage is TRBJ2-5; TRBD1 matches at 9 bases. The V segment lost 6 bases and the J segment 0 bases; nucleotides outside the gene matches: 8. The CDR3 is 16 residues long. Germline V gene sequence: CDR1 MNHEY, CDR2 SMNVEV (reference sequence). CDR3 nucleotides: TGTGCCAGCAGCACACCCCGGGACAGGGACCAAGAGACCCAGTACTTC. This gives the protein CASSTPRDRDQETQYF.

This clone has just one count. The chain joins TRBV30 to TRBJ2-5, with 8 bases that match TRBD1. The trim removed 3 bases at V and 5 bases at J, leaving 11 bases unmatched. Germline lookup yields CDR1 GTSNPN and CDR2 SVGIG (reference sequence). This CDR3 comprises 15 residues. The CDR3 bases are TGTGCCTGGAGCTTATTCTGGACAGGGTCGGAGACCCAGTACTTC. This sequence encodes CAWSLFWTGSETQYF.